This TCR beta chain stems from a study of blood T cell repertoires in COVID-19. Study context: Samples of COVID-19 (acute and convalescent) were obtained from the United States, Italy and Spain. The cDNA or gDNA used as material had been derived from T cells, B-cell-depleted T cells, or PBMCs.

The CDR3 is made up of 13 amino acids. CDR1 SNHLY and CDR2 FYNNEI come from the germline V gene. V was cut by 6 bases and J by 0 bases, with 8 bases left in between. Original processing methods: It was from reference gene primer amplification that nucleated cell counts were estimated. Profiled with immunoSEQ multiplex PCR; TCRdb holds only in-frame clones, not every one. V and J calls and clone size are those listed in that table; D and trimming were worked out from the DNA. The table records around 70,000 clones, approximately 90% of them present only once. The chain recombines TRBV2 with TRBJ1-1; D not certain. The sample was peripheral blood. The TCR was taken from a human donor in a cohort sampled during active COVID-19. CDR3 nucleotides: TGTGCCAGCAGGGTACAATTGAACACTGAAGCTTTCTTT. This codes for CASRVQLNTEAFF.